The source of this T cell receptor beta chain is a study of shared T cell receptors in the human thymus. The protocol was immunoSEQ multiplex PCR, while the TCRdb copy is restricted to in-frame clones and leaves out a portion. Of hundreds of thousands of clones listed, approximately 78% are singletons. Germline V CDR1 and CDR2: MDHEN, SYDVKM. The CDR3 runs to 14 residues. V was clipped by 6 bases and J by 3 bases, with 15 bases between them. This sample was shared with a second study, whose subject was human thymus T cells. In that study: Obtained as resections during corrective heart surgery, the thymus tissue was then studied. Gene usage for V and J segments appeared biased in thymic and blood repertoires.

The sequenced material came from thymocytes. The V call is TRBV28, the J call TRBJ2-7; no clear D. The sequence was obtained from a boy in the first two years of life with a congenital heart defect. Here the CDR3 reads CASSCPRQNYEQYF. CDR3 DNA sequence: TGTGCCAGCAGCTGTCCGAGGCAGAACTACGAGCAGTACTTC.